The source of this T cell receptor (beta chain) is a study of T cell responses to AZD1222 COVID-19 vaccine. Study-wide points: Unmutated variant regions are reportedly targeted by nearly half of spike-specific TCRs. Spike-specific TCR repertoires showed rising breadth and depth after two AZD1222 doses.

Generated by immunoSEQ multiplex PCR, the TCRdb table keeps only in-frame clones and is missing some. Of tens of thousands of clones listed, 85% were seen once; the top ten hold more than 4%. After removal of 3 bases from V and 4 bases from J, the junction contained 8 bases not matched to a gene. CDR1 LGHNA and CDR2 YSLEER come from the germline V gene. The CDR3 totals 17 residues. This clone came up a few times. Its antigen is unidentified. The sequence was collected from an adult who received the AZD1222 COVID-19 vaccine. The J gene is TRBJ2-7, the V gene TRBV4-3; 14 nucleotides line up with TRBD2. The source was peripheral blood, collected 28 days after the second AZD1222 dose. Here the CDR3 DNA reads TGCGCCAGCAGCCAGGGGACTAGCGGGAGCTTCAGGTACGAGCAGTACTTC. This translates into CASSQGTSGSFRYEQYF.